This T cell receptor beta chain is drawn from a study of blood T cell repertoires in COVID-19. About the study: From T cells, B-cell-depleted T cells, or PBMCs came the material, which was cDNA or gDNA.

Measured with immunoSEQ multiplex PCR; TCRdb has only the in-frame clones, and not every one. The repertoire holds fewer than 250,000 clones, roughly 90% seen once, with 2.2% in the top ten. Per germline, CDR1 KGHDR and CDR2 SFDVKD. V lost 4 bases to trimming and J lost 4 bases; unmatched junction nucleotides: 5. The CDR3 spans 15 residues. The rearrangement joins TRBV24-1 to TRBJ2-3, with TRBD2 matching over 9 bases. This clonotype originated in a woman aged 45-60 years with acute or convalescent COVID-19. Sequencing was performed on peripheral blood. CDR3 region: CATSEGGRGSDTQYF. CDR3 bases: TGTGCCACCAGTGAGGGCGGGAGGGGGTCAGATACGCAGTATTTT.